This T cell receptor beta chain was retrieved from a study of blood T cell repertoires in COVID-19. For the study at large: Samples taken during acute and convalescent COVID-19 were collected in the United States, Italy and Spain. PBMCs, B-cell-depleted T cells, or T cells provided the cDNA or gDNA that made up the material.

As processed by the authors: Quantification of nucleated cells was approximated via reference gene primer amplification. The data were produced by immunoSEQ multiplex PCR, yet TCRdb's version contains in-frame clones alone and is incomplete. That table is the source of V, J and clone size, and D and trimming were worked out from the DNA. The sample records around 700,000 clones, 90% being singletons. This CDR3 spans 15 amino acids. The junction had 2 bases not matched to a gene; V was cut back by 4 bases and J by 0 bases. CDR1 and CDR2 (germline): SGHAT, FQNNGV. Source material: peripheral blood. The receptor was isolated from a woman between 18 and 29 years old with acute or convalescent COVID-19. The V and J genes are TRBV11-2 and TRBJ2-3, with 9 positions matching TRBD1. The CDR3 DNA sequence: TGTGCCAGCAGCTACAGGGGGCGCAGCACAGATACGCAGTATTTT. Its protein is CASSYRGRSTDTQYF. The entire variable domain, with the rest obtained from reference TRBV11-2 and TRBJ2-3, is as follows: EAGVAQSPRYKIIEKRQSVAFWCNPISGHATLYWYQQILGQGPKLLIQFQNNGVVDDSQLPKDRFSAERLKGVDSTLKIQPAKLEDSAVYLCASSYRGRSTDTQYFGPGTRLTVL.